The following is a TCR beta chain sequence with its context. This sample includes further DNA sequences coding for the same CDR3. The naive CD8 population came from CD45RO-negative cells selected for CCR7, without terminally differentiated effector memory CD45RA+ cells. Germline-derived CDR1 and CDR2 are SGHTS and YDEGEE. The CDR3 totals 12 residues. With 0 bases removed from V and 3 bases from J, the gap between germline ends came to 4 bases. The sample comes from a study of shared clonotypes between healthy human individuals. The repertoire was sequenced with immunoSEQ multiplex PCR; TCRdb's copy has only in-frame clones and lacks some. The repertoire holds around 2.1 million clones, with more than 85% as singletons.

The sequenced material came from naive CD8+ T cells from PBMCs. V and J are TRBV5-8 and TRBJ2-7; D ambiguous. The TCR sequence derives from a man between 18 and 29 years old in good health. Some clones in this sample may be carry-over from other donors' samples. The CDR3 loop is CASSLVSYEQYF. CDR3 DNA sequence: TGTGCCAGCAGCTTGGTTAGCTACGAGCAGTACTTC.